What follows are 25 T cell receptor beta chains derived from one specimen sequenced in a study of T cell changes during pregnancy in multiple sclerosis. Measured with immunoSEQ multiplex PCR; TCRdb has only the in-frame clones, and not every one. The table includes roughly 40,000 clones, roughly nine tenths detected once. Sequenced here: CD4+ T cells from peripheral blood mononuclear cells, sampled before pregnancy. Receptor source: a female donor with multiple sclerosis, enrolled in a pregnancy study.

V and J are TRBV9 and TRBJ2-7; D possibly corresponds to TRBD2 (6 bases). The germline V and J ends were trimmed by 2 bases and 6 bases, with 12 bases remaining between them. Per germline, CDR1 SGDLS and CDR2 YYNGEE. The CDR3 consists of 13 residues. CDR3 in amino acids: CASSVDMGGEQYF. CDR3 DNA: TGTGCCAGCAGCGTCGACATGGGGGGCGAGCAGTACTTC. The entire variable domain, with the rest obtained from reference TRBV9 and TRBJ2-7, is as follows: DSGVTQTPKHLITATGQRVTLRCSPRSGDLSVYWYQQSLDQGLQFLIQYYNGEERAKGNILERFSAQQFPDLHSELNLSSLELGDSALYFCASSVDMGGEQYFGPGTRLTVT.

J is TRBJ2-7 and V is TRBV19, with D perhaps matching TRBD1 or TRBD2 (9 bases each). Germline-derived CDR1 and CDR2 are LNHDA and SQIVND (reference sequence). The CDR3 is 18 residues long. The V end lost 6 bases, the J end lost 1 base, and 25 bases lay between the germline ends. The DNA of the CDR3 is TGTGCCAGTAGCTCGGGACAGGGATCTAGCGGGGCTTCCTACGAGCAGTACTTC. Translation: CASSSGQGSSGASYEQYF.

This rearrangement joins TRBV5-6 to TRBJ1-6; D is perhaps TRBD1 (5 bases). V lost 1 base and J 3 bases, leaving 11 bases between the germline ends. This CDR3 spans 16 amino acids. Germline V gene lookup returns CDR1 SGHDT and CDR2 YYEEEE. CDR3 nucleotide sequence: TGTGCCAGCAGCTTGTGGCAGGGAATCTATAATTCACCCCTCCACTTT. It encodes CASSLWQGIYNSPLHF. Full variable domain (outside the CDR3, taken from reference TRBV5-6 and TRBJ1-6): DAGVTQSPTHLIKTRGQQVTLRCSPKSGHDTVSWYQQALGQGPQFIFQYYEEEERQRGNFPDRFSGHQFPNYSSELNVNALLLGDSALYLCASSLWQGIYNSPLHFGNGTRLTVT.

The genes are TRBV10-2 and TRBJ2-2, with TRBD2 as a possible D gene (7 bases). The CDR3 loop spans 14 amino acids. V lost 6 bases, J lost 6 bases, and 14 bases lay in between. Germline V gives CDR1 WSHSY, CDR2 SAAADI. CDR3 sequence: CASRGGAIAGELFF. CDR3 coding DNA: TGCGCCAGCAGGGGGGGGGCTATTGCCGGGGAGCTGTTTTTT.

This clone was detected only a few times. The CDR3 region is CASSVGTGGNSPLHF. CDR3 in DNA: TGTGCCAGCAGCGTTGGGACAGGGGGTAATTCACCCCTCCACTTT. This chain joins TRBV9 and TRBJ1-6; 11 nucleotides agree with TRBD1. V trimming: 2 bases; J trimming: 6 bases; junction bases outside the gene matches: 1. From germline, CDR1 is SGDLS and CDR2 YYNGEE. CDR3 size: 15 residues. Full variable domain (outside the CDR3, taken from reference TRBV9 and TRBJ1-6): DSGVTQTPKHLITATGQRVTLRCSPRSGDLSVYWYQQSLDQGLQFLIQYYNGEERAKGNILERFSAQQFPDLHSELNLSSLELGDSALYFCASSVGTGGNSPLHFGNGTRLTVT.

The table lists this clone with a count of one. The chain couples TRBV7-2 to TRBJ1-1, with TRBD1 matching over 8 bases. V shed 4 bases, J shed 1 base, and the junction held 8 bases outside the gene matches. The CDR3 extends over 16 amino acids. Per the germline V gene, CDR1 is SGHTA and CDR2 is FQGNSA. CDR3 residues: CASSSEGTGGNTEAFF. Written as DNA, the CDR3 is TGTGCCAGCAGCTCCGAGGGGACAGGCGGGAACACTGAAGCTTTCTTT.

This chain uses TRBV19 with TRBJ1-1; 8 nucleotides align to TRBD1. Trimming removed 5 bases from V and 3 bases from J; junction bases left unmatched: 14. The germline CDR1 and CDR2 sequences are LNHDA and SQIVND (reference sequence). The CDR3 contains 17 residues. This CDR3 is CASSLMGKTGVDTEAFF. The CDR3 DNA sequence: TGTGCCAGTAGTCTTATGGGGAAGACAGGGGTCGACACTGAAGCTTTCTTT.

The rearrangement uses TRBV5-6 and TRBJ2-7; possibly TRBD2 for D (5 bases). Germline CDR1 is SGHDT and CDR2 is YYEEEE. The CDR3 loop spans 12 amino acids. V was clipped by 0 bases and J by 4 bases, with 5 bases between them. The DNA of the CDR3 is TGTGCCAGCAGCTTGGAGCGGTACGAGCAGTACTTC. This codes for CASSLERYEQYF.

This chain joins TRBV6-5 and TRBJ1-2; D possibly corresponds to TRBD1 (5 bases). Germline CDR1 MNHEY, CDR2 SVGAGI. The CDR3 is made up of 13 amino acids. Between the trimmed V and J ends, which lost 3 bases and 7 bases, there was a span of 12 bases. The CDR3 bases are TGTGCCAGCAGTTATAGGCAGGGTAGTGGCTACACCTTC. It is translated as CASSYRQGSGYTF.

The chain has TRBV6-6 and TRBJ1-6; 8 positions match TRBD1. The CDR3 contains 16 residues. Germline-derived CDR1 and CDR2 are MNHNY and SVGAGI (reference sequence). Trimming cost V 4 bases and J 4 bases; bases outside gene matches: 6. The CDR3 reads CASSLDRADYNSPLHF. The CDR3 DNA is TGTGCCAGCAGTTTGGACAGGGCAGATTATAATTCACCCCTCCACTTT.

A few counts support this clone. The chain employs TRBV7-2 and TRBJ2-7; 11 nucleotides match TRBD2. Per the germline V gene, CDR1 is SGHTA and CDR2 is FQGNSA. Trimming cost V 4 bases and J 6 bases; bases outside gene matches: 5. The CDR3 spans 14 residues. CDR3 in DNA: TGTGCCAGCAGCTATAGCGGGGGGGCCCGCGAGCAGTACTTC. This gives the protein CASSYSGGAREQYF.

The chain recombines TRBV18 with TRBJ2-3; D perhaps matches TRBD2 (5 bases). The CDR3 is 15 residues long. Germline V lookup: CDR1 KGHSH, CDR2 LQKENI. Trimming shortened V by 3 bases and J by 1 base, and 11 bases separated the two germline ends. Here the CDR3 reads CASSPLMEGTDTQYF. The CDR3 region has the DNA TGTGCCAGCTCACCCCTTATGGAGGGCACAGATACGCAGTATTTT.

The J gene is TRBJ2-7, the V gene TRBV11-2, with D perhaps TRBD1 (5 bases). Germline CDR1 is SGHAT and CDR2 is FQNNGV. V was shortened by 1 base and J by 2 bases, with 9 bases between the two germline ends. This CDR3 has 14 residues. The CDR3 loop reads CASSLARGPYEQYF. CDR3 coding DNA: TGTGCCAGCAGCTTAGCTAGGGGCCCCTACGAGCAGTACTTC.

This clone was observed a single time. The chain has TRBV18 and TRBJ1-2; 7 bases match TRBD1. This CDR3 spans 16 amino acids. Germline V lookup: CDR1 KGHSH, CDR2 LQKENI. Trimming took 0 bases from V and 5 from J; bases not matched to a gene: 9. The CDR3 reads CASSPPIAGTAYGYTF. CDR3 DNA sequence: TGTGCCAGCTCACCACCAATAGCCGGGACAGCTTATGGCTACACCTTC.

The chain links TRBV6-1 to TRBJ1-5, with 7 bases aligning to TRBD1. This CDR3 is 14 amino acids long. Germline CDR1 is MNHNS and CDR2 is SASEGT. The V segment lost 7 bases and the J segment 11 bases; nucleotides outside the gene matches: 14. The CDR3 DNA reads TGTGCCAGCATTGTAGGGACAGAAATTGGGGCCCAGCATTTT. Its translation is CASIVGTEIGAQHF.

For the CDR3, the DNA is TGTGCCAGCAGTTCTCCAGGCTCTGGAAACACCATATATTTT. It codes for CASSSPGSGNTIYF. The V and J genes are TRBV6-6 and TRBJ1-3, with D uncertain. Trimming removed 4 bases at V and 0 bases at J, with 7 bases between. This CDR3 has 14 residues. The germline CDR1 and CDR2 sequences are MNHNY and SVGAGI (reference sequence).

CDR3 in DNA: TGTGCCTGTGGACTGTTTTCCATTCAGTACTTC. This translates into CACGLFSIQYF. The chain has TRBV30 and TRBJ2-4; D might be TRBD2 (5 bases). V was clipped by 6 bases and J by 9 bases, with 12 bases between them. Germline assignment: CDR1 GTSNPN and CDR2 SVGIG (reference sequence). The CDR3 consists of 11 residues. The full variable domain, rest sourced from reference TRBV30 and TRBJ2-4, is SQTIHQWPATLVQPVGSPLSLECTVEGTSNPNLYWYRQAAGRGLQLLFYSVGIGQISSEVPQNLSASRPQDRQFILSSKKLLLSDSGFYLCACGLFSIQYFGAGTRLSVL.

This chain uses TRBV5-4 with TRBJ1-1; D not resolved. CDR1 is SGHNT and CDR2 is YYREEE in the germline V gene (reference sequence). The CDR3 has 13 residues. Trimming pared 1 base from V and 3 bases from J, leaving 7 bases between. CDR3 region: CASSLREYTEAFF. In DNA, the CDR3 is TGTGCCAGCAGCTTGCGGGAGTACACTGAAGCTTTCTTT.

This clone was observed a handful of times. Written as DNA, the CDR3 is TGTGCCAGTAGTACCTTGGACTATTCCACTGAAGCTTTCTTT. Its translation is CASSTLDYSTEAFF. This chain uses TRBV19 with TRBJ1-1; D remains ambiguous. V was cut by 4 bases and J by 4 bases, with 13 bases left in between. The CDR3 contains 14 residues. Per the germline V gene, CDR1 is LNHDA and CDR2 is SQIVND (reference sequence).

This CDR3 is CASSLNSLTEAFF. CDR3 in DNA: TGTGCCAGTAGTCTTAACAGCTTAACTGAAGCTTTCTTT. V usage is TRBV19 and J usage is TRBJ1-1; D not resolved. Deletions cut 5 bases from V and 5 bases from J, with 12 bases between. The CDR3 is 13 amino acids. Per the germline V gene, CDR1 is LNHDA and CDR2 is SQIVND (reference sequence).

V gene TRBV2 combines with J gene TRBJ1-1; TRBD1 agrees at 8 bases. The length of the CDR3 is 16 residues. J lost 0 bases, V lost 3 bases, and 6 bases had no gene match. Germline V CDR1 and CDR2: SNHLY, FYNNEI. The CDR3 region is CASSEGRDRMNTEAFF. CDR3 nucleotides: TGTGCCAGCAGTGAGGGTCGGGACAGGATGAACACTGAAGCTTTCTTT.

This clone was picked up one time. The rearrangement uses TRBV29-1 and TRBJ1-5; weak D call: TRBD1 (6 bases). The CDR3 totals 13 residues. V lost 4 bases to trimming and J lost 2 bases, with 9 bases between them. CDR1 and CDR2 (germline): SQVTM, ANQGSEA. The CDR3 region has the DNA TGCAGCGTTGCGAAGGGGGGCAATCAGCCCCAGCATTTT. Amino acid sequence: CSVAKGGNQPQHF.

This chain links TRBV19 with TRBJ1-5; a weak D match, TRBD1 (6 bases). This CDR3 spans 15 amino acids. Germline CDR1 is LNHDA and CDR2 is SQIVND (reference sequence). With 4 bases removed from V and 4 bases from J, the gap between germline ends came to 14 bases. The CDR3 loop is CASSRDMDLNQPQHF. Written as DNA, the CDR3 is TGTGCCAGTAGTAGGGACATGGACCTAAATCAGCCCCAGCATTTT. Full variable domain (remainder filled in from reference TRBV19 and TRBJ1-5): DGGITQSPKYLFRKEGQNVTLSCEQNLNHDAMYWYRQDPGQGLRLIYYSQIVNDFQKGDIAEGYSVSREKKESFPLTVTSAQKNPTAFYLCASSRDMDLNQPQHFGDGTRLSIL.

The chain has TRBV15 and TRBJ2-1, with 8 bases that match TRBD2. The CDR3 sequence is 15 residues long. With V trimmed by 8 bases and J by 7 bases, 13 bases remained unmatched. Germline V gene sequence: CDR1 LNHNV, CDR2 YYDKDF (reference sequence). The chain's CDR3 is CATGPGGTRRNEQFF. In DNA, the CDR3 is TGTGCCACCGGCCCGGGGGGGACTAGGAGGAATGAGCAGTTCTTC.

The V and J genes are TRBV18 and TRBJ1-1; D possibly corresponds to TRBD1 (5 bases). Per germline, CDR1 KGHSH and CDR2 LQKENI. This CDR3 spans 17 amino acids. V was clipped by 2 bases and J by 3 bases, with 19 bases between them. CDR3 nucleotide sequence: TGTGCCAGCTCACCAGTGATGAGGGGAGGGGTGTACACTGAAGCTTTCTTT. Protein sequence: CASSPVMRGGVYTEAFF.